The clone carrying this T cell receptor beta chain has only a few counts. Its target is not known. This entry is derived from a study of human T cells and chemical hapten exposure. Study-level points and caveats: Patch test score rose with PT1 expanded TCR count, significant at thresholds 8, 16 and 32, not 4.

Germline V gene lookup returns CDR1 SGHNT and CDR2 YYREEE (reference sequence). There are 13 residues in the CDR3. V lost 7 bases and J lost 2; bases outside the gene matches: 3. Regarding time point: patch test 2, 6 weeks after DPC sensitization. Treatment given: therapeutic diphenylcyclopropenone sensitization with weekly scalp DPC. TCRdb itself ran the RACE reads through MiXCR, one entry per CDR3 protein. The sample yields 95,000 or so distinct CDR3 sequences, around 10% seen once. The TCR comes from a woman aged 40 to 50 with alopecia areata. Some clones in this sample may be carry-over from other donors' samples. The chain couples TRBV5-4 to TRBJ1-2, with 9 positions matching TRBD1. Here the sequenced sample was whole blood, taken in connection with sensitization to the hapten diphenylcyclopropenone (DPC). This CDR3 is CASGGTGNYGYTF. DNA for the CDR3: TGTGCCAGCGGAGGGACAGGGAACTATGGCTACACCTTC.